This paragraph reports one T cell receptor (beta chain). Libraries were prepared by immunoSEQ multiplex PCR; TCRdb keeps only in-frame clonotypes and omits some of them. The sample holds 130,000 or so clones, about 87% seen once. Germline V gives CDR1 MGHDK, CDR2 SYGVNS. The V and J ends lost 3 bases and 10 bases, in that order; junction bases with no gene match: 11. This CDR3 region has 15 residues. The data were obtained in a study of radiotherapy plus CTLA-4 blockade in lung cancer. This receptor was identified in a human donor with non-small cell lung cancer that progressed on radiotherapy plus ipilimumab. V is TRBV25-1 and J is TRBJ1-4, with TRBD1 matching over 7 bases. Source: peripheral blood, taken from a patient treated with radiotherapy plus ipilimumab. The CDR3, as DNA: TGTGCCAGCAGTGAGATTGGACAGGCTGGGGGAAAACTGTTTTTT. This codes for CASSEIGQAGGKLFF.